A selection of T cell receptor beta chains follows, all from one sample in a study of shared clonotypes between healthy human individuals. Method: immunoSEQ multiplex PCR; TCRdb's copy keeps in-frame clones and lacks some. The sample yields some 2 million clones, approximately 94% seen once. Sample: naive CD8+ T cells sorted from blood. The receptors come from a man younger than 30 in good health. Each CDR3 is given with its conserved first and last residue. A D gene is named only where the DNA matches it firmly. Only part of the rows carry a size: once, few, many, or a class if the clone is expanded.

j_call: TRBJ1-1
v_call: TRBV27
clone_size: .
d_call: .
cdr3_nt: TGTGCCAGCAGTTTAGGCAGGAGGACTGAAGCTTTCTTT
cdr3_aa: CASSLGRRTEAFF

j_call: TRBJ2-1
v_call: TRBV19
clone_size: .
d_call: .
cdr3_nt: TGTGCCAGTAGATCCGGGACTTCGCCGGATGAGCAGTTCTTC
cdr3_aa: CASRSGTSPDEQFF

j_call: TRBJ2-5
v_call: TRBV19
clone_size: .
d_call: TRBD1
cdr3_nt: TGTGCCAGTAGTACCGGGACAGGCCCACAAGAGACCCAGTACTTC
cdr3_aa: CASSTGTGPQETQYF

j_call: TRBJ2-7
v_call: TRBV30
clone_size: once
d_call: .
cdr3_nt: TGTGCCTGGACCCCCGGGACCCCCTACGAGCAGTACTTC
cdr3_aa: CAWTPGTPYEQYF

j_call: TRBJ1-1
v_call: TRBV5-4
clone_size: .
d_call: .
cdr3_nt: TGTGCCAGCAGCTTCAGTATGCAGAACACTGAAGCTTTCTTT
cdr3_aa: CASSFSMQNTEAFF

j_call: TRBJ1-5
v_call: TRBV6-1
clone_size: .
d_call: .
cdr3_nt: TGTGCCAGCAGTGAAGTGATACAAATACTTCGGGATCAGCCCCAGCATTTT
cdr3_aa: CASSEVIQILRDQPQHF

j_call: TRBJ2-3
v_call: TRBV7-6
clone_size: .
d_call: TRBD2
cdr3_nt: TGTGCCAGCAGCTTAGGCCAGGGACTAGCGGGGGAATTTAGCACAGATACGCAGTATTTT
cdr3_aa: CASSLGQGLAGEFSTDTQYF

j_call: TRBJ1-1
v_call: TRBV11-2
clone_size: .
d_call: .
cdr3_nt: TGTGCCAGCAGCCTACCGGACGGGATGAACACTGAAGCTTTCTTT
cdr3_aa: CASSLPDGMNTEAFF

j_call: TRBJ2-1
v_call: TRBV30
clone_size: .
d_call: .
cdr3_nt: TGTGCCTGGAGTGTACACTCTGACTACAATGAGCAGTTCTTC
cdr3_aa: CAWSVHSDYNEQFF

j_call: TRBJ2-2
v_call: TRBV4-3
clone_size: .
d_call: .
cdr3_nt: TGCGCCAGCAGCCCTCGTGGGGAAGAGGGGACGGGGGAGCTGTTTTTT
cdr3_aa: CASSPRGEEGTGELFF

j_call: TRBJ1-4
v_call: TRBV27
clone_size: .
d_call: TRBD1
cdr3_nt: TGTGCCAGCAGTCCCCTCCCGGGACAGTCTAGAGAAAAACTGTTTTTT
cdr3_aa: CASSPLPGQSREKLFF

j_call: TRBJ1-2
v_call: TRBV9
clone_size: .
d_call: .
cdr3_nt: TGTGCCAGCAGCTTGAATGGGGTCTATGGCTACACCTTC
cdr3_aa: CASSLNGVYGYTF

j_call: TRBJ2-1
v_call: TRBV7-9
clone_size: .
d_call: TRBD2
cdr3_nt: TGTGCCAGCAGCCGAGGGACTAGCGGGGGCCTCTCCTACAATGAGCAGTTCTTC
cdr3_aa: CASSRGTSGGLSYNEQFF

j_call: TRBJ2-3
v_call: TRBV6-5
clone_size: once
d_call: TRBD2
cdr3_nt: TGTGCCAGCAGCCCTCCCACTAGCGGCACAGATACGCAGTATTTT
cdr3_aa: CASSPPTSGTDTQYF

j_call: TRBJ2-2
v_call: TRBV19
clone_size: few
d_call: .
cdr3_nt: TGTGCCAGTAGGAACCTAGGCACCGGGGAGCTGTTTTTT
cdr3_aa: CASRNLGTGELFF

j_call: TRBJ2-2
v_call: TRBV13
clone_size: .
d_call: TRBD2
cdr3_nt: TGTGCCAGCGGTCTCGGGAGGTACACCGGGGAGCTGTTTTTT
cdr3_aa: CASGLGRYTGELFF

j_call: TRBJ2-7
v_call: TRBV30
clone_size: .
d_call: .
cdr3_nt: TGTGCCTGGAGTGTATGGGGGGACTACGAGCAGTACTTC
cdr3_aa: CAWSVWGDYEQYF

j_call: TRBJ2-7
v_call: TRBV19
clone_size: .
d_call: .
cdr3_nt: TGTGCCAGTAGTATAGCGGGGTTGGACGAGCAGTACTTC
cdr3_aa: CASSIAGLDEQYF

j_call: TRBJ1-1
v_call: TRBV19
clone_size: once
d_call: .
cdr3_nt: TGTGCCAGTACCGAAACCCGGGGGGCTGAAGCTTTCTTT
cdr3_aa: CASTETRGAEAFF

j_call: TRBJ2-7
v_call: TRBV7-6
clone_size: once
d_call: .
cdr3_nt: TGTGCCAGCAGCCCACGGACCTCCTACGAGCAGTACTTC
cdr3_aa: CASSPRTSYEQYF

j_call: TRBJ2-7
v_call: TRBV5-6
clone_size: .
d_call: .
cdr3_nt: TGTGCCAGCAGCTGGGGGACTGCGGGGGAGCAGTACTTC
cdr3_aa: CASSWGTAGEQYF

j_call: TRBJ2-2
v_call: TRBV5-8
clone_size: .
d_call: .
cdr3_nt: TGTGCCAGCAGCTTATCCCCCGGGACCGGGGAGCTGTTTTTT
cdr3_aa: CASSLSPGTGELFF

j_call: TRBJ2-7
v_call: TRBV7-9
clone_size: .
d_call: .
cdr3_nt: TGTGCCAGCAGCTTAGCGAGGGCCTACGAGCAGTACTTC
cdr3_aa: CASSLARAYEQYF

j_call: TRBJ2-1
v_call: TRBV7-8
clone_size: .
d_call: .
cdr3_nt: TGTGCCAGCAGCTCTGACAATGAGCAGTTCTTC
cdr3_aa: CASSSDNEQFF

j_call: TRBJ2-7
v_call: TRBV18
clone_size: once
d_call: .
cdr3_nt: TGTGCCAGCTCACTGCAGCCTGAGCTGGGCGAGCAGTACTTC
cdr3_aa: CASSLQPELGEQYF

j_call: TRBJ2-1
v_call: TRBV19
clone_size: .
d_call: .
cdr3_nt: TGTGCCAGTAGTAGCGCTCTTGAGTACAATGAGCAGTTCTTC
cdr3_aa: CASSSALEYNEQFF

j_call: TRBJ2-1
v_call: TRBV27
clone_size: .
d_call: .
cdr3_nt: TGTGCCAGCAGTTCTATAGCGGTAAGCTCCTACAATGAGCAGTTCTTC
cdr3_aa: CASSSIAVSSYNEQFF

j_call: TRBJ2-1
v_call: TRBV9
clone_size: .
d_call: TRBD2
cdr3_nt: TGTGCCAGCAGCCCGATAGCGGGAGGGGACAATGAGCAGTTCTTC
cdr3_aa: CASSPIAGGDNEQFF

j_call: TRBJ2-7
v_call: TRBV29-1
clone_size: .
d_call: .
cdr3_nt: TGCAGCGCCGGGCCAAGAGCTTACGAGCAGTACTTC
cdr3_aa: CSAGPRAYEQYF